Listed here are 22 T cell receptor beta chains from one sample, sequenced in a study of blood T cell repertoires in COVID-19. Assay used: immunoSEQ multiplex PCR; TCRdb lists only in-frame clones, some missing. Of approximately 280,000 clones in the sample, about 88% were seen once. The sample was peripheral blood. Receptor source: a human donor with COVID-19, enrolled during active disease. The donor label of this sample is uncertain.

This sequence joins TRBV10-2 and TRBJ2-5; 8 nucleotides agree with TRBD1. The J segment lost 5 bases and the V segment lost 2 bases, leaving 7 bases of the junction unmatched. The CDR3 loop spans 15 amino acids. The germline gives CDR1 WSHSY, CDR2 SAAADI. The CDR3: CASSEASTGAETQYF. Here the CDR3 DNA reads TGCGCCAGCAGTGAGGCATCGACAGGGGCTGAGACCCAGTACTTC.

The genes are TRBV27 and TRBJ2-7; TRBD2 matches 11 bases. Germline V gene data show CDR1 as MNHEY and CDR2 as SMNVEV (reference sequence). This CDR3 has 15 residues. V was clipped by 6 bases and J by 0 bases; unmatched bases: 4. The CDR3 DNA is TGTGCCAGCAGAGCTAGCGGGGGGAGCTCCTACGAGCAGTACTTC. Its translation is CASRASGGSSYEQYF.

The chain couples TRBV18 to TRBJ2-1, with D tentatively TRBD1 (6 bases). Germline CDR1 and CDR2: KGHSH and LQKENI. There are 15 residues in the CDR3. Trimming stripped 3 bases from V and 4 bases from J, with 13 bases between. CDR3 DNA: TGTGCCAGCTCACCCCCTAGTAGGGGGTACAATGAGCAGTTCTTC. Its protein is CASSPPSRGYNEQFF.

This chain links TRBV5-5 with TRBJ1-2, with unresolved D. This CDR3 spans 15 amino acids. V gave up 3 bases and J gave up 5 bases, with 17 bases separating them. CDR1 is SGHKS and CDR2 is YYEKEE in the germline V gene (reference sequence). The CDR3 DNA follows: TGTGCCAGCAGCTCGGCCCCCACTACGGGGTATGGCTACACCTTC. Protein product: CASSSAPTTGYGYTF.

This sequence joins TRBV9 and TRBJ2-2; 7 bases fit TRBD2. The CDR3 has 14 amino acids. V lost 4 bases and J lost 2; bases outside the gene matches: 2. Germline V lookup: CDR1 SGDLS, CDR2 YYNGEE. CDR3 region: CASSTGLNTGELFF. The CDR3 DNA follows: TGTGCCAGCAGCACGGGACTAAACACCGGGGAGCTGTTTTTT.

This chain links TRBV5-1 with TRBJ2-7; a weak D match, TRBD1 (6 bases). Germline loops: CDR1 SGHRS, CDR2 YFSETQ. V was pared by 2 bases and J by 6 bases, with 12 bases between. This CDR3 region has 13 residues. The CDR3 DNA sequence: TGCGCCAGCAGCTTTTACAGGGATGGCGAGCAGTACTTC. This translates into CASSFYRDGEQYF.

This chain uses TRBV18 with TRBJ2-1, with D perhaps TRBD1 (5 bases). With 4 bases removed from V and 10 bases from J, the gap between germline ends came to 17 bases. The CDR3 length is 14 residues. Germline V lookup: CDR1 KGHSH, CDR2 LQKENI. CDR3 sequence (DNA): TGTGCCAGCTCACTAGAATCCCTACAGGCCGAGCAGTTCTTC. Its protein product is CASSLESLQAEQFF.

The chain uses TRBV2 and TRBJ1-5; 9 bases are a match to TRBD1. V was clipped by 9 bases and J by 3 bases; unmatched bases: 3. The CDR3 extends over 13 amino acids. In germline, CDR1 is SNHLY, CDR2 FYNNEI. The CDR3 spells CASGTGNNQPQHF. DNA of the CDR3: TGTGCCAGTGGGACAGGGAACAATCAGCCCCAGCATTTT.

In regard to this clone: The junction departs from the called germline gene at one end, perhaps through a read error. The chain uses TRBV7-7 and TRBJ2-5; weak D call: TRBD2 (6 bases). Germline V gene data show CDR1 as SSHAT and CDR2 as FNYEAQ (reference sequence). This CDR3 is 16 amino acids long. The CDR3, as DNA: TGTGCTAGCAGCCCGAGCTCCGCAGGACTAAAAGAGACCCAGTACTTC. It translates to CASSPSSAGLKETQYF.

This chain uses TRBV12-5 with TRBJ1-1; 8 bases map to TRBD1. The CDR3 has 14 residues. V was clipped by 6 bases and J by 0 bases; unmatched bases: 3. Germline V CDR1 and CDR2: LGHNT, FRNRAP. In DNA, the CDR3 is TGTGCTAGTGGACCGGGACAGGTGAACACTGAAGCTTTCTTT. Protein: CASGPGQVNTEAFF.

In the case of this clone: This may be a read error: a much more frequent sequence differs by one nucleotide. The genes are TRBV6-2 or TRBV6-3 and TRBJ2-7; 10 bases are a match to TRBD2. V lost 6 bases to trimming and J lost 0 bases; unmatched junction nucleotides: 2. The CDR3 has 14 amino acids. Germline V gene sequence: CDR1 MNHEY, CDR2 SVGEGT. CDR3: CASRPSGGSYEQYF. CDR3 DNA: TGTGCCAGCAGACCTAGCGGGGGCTCCTACGAGCAGTACTTC.

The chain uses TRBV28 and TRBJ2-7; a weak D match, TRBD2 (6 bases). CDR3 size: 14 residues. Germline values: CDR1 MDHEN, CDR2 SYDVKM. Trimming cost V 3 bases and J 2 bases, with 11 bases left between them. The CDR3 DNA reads TGTGCCAGCAGTTTGGGCGGGAAAGCCTACGAGCAGTACTTC. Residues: CASSLGGKAYEQYF.

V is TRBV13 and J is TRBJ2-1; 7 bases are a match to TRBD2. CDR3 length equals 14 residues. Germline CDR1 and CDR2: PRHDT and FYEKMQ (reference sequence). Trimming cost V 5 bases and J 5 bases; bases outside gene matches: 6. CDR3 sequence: CASSLRDYNNEQFF. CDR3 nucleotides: TGTGCCAGCAGCCTCCGGGACTATAACAATGAGCAGTTCTTC.

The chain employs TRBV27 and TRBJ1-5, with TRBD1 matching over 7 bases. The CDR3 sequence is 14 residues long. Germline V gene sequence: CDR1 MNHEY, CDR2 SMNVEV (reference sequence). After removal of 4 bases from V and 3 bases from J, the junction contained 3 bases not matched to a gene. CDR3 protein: CASSWDSFNQPQHF. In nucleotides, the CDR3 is TGTGCCAGCAGTTGGGACAGTTTCAATCAGCCCCAGCATTTT.

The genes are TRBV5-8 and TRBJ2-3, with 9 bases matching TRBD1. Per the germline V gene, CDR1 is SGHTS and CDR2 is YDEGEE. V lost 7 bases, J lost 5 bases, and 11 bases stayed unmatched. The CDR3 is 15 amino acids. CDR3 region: CASPSRDRAKDTQYF. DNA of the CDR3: TGTGCCAGCCCTTCCCGGGACAGGGCAAAAGATACGCAGTATTTT.

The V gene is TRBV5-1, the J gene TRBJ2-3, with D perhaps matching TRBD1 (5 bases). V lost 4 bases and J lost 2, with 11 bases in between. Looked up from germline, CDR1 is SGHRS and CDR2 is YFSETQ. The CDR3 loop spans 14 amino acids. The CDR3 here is CASSRRDNTDTQYF. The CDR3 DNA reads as TGCGCCAGCAGCCGCAGGGATAACACAGATACGCAGTATTTT.

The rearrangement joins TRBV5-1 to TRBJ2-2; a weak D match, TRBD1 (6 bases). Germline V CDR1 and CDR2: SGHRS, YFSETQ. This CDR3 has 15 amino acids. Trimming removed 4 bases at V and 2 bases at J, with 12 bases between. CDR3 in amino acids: CASSARDTNTGELFF. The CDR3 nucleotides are TGCGCCAGCAGCGCCCGGGACACCAACACCGGGGAGCTGTTTTTT.

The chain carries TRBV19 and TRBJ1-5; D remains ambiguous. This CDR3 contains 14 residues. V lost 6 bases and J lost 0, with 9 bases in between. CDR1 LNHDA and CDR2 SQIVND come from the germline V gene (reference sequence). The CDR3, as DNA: TGTGCCAGTAGCCGAGGGTATAGCAATCAGCCCCAGCATTTT. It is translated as CASSRGYSNQPQHF.

Written as DNA, the CDR3 is TGTGCCAGCAGTTGGGGACAGAGGGAAGCTTTCTTT. Translation gives CASSWGQREAFF. The J gene is TRBJ1-1, the V gene TRBV6-5, with 7 bases that match TRBD1. Germline CDR1 reads MNHEY; CDR2 reads SVGAGI. V dropped 4 bases and J dropped 8; count of bases not matched to a gene: 4. This CDR3 is built from 12 residues.

The CDR3 DNA reads TGTGCCAGCAGCCCAGGGGTCGGGAGCACAGATACGCAGTATTTT. Protein sequence: CASSPGVGSTDTQYF. V is TRBV11-2 and J is TRBJ2-3, with TRBD1 as a possible D gene (6 bases). The germline V gene encodes CDR1 SGHAT and CDR2 FQNNGV. CDR3 size: 15 residues. V lost 5 bases and J lost 0, with 12 bases in between.

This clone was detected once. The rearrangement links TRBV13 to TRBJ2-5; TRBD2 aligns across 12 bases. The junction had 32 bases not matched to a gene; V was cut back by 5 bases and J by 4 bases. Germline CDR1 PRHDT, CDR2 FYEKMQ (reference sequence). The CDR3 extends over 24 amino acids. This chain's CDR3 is CASSVIPERQRLVSLAGGVETQYF. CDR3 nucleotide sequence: TGTGCCAGCAGCGTAATTCCGGAACGACAAAGATTAGTTTCTCTAGCGGGAGGGGTAGAGACCCAGTACTTC.

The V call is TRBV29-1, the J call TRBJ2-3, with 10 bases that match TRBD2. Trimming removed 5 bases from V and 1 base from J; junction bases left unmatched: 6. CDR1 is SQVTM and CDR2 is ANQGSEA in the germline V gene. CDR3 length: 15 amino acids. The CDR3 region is CSVWLLAGGTDTQYF. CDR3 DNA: TGCAGCGTTTGGCTCCTAGCGGGAGGCACAGATACGCAGTATTTT.